The subject of this entry is one TCR beta chain. Antigen: not known. The record originates from a study of graft-versus-host responses after intestinal transplantation. Study-level results: Investigators detected GvH clones in recipient marrow, with some emerging earlier in ileum or blood. Maximum circulating GvH clone levels tracked with early post-transplant HvG decreases.

Here immunoSEQ multiplex PCR was the method, and the copy in TCRdb shows in-frame clones only, minus some. The sample holds around 50,000 clones, 65% to 85% seen once. This specimen consisted of unstimulated CD4+ T cells sorted from spleen or lymph node cells, obtained before transplant. This receptor was identified in a human donor who was the organ donor for an intestinal transplant.

This CDR3 is CATSRDTGKAKNIQYF. CDR3 DNA: TGTGCCACCAGCAGAGATACCGGGAAGGCCAAAAACATTCAGTACTTC. The chain joins TRBV15 to TRBJ2-4; possible D gene TRBD2, 5 bases. The CDR3 runs 16 residues. With 0 bases removed from V and 1 base from J, the gap between germline ends came to 10 bases. Germline values: CDR1 LNHNV, CDR2 YYDKDF (reference sequence).